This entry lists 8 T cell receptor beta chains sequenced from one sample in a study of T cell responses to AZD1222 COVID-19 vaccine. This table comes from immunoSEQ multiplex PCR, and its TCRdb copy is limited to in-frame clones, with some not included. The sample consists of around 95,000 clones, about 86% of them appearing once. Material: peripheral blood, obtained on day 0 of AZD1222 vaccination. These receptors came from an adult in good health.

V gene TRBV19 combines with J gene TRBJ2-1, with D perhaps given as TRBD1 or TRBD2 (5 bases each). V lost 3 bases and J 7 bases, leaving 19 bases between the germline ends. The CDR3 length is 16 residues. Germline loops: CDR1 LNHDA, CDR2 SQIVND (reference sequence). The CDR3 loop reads CASSIWDPRGLNEQFF. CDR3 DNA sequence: TGTGCCAGTAGTATTTGGGACCCCCGAGGATTAAATGAGCAGTTCTTC.

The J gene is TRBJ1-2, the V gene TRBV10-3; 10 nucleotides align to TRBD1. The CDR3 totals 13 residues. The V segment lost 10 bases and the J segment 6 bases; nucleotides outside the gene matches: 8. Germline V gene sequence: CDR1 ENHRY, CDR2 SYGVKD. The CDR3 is CATWDRGVDGYTF. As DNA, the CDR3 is TGTGCCACCTGGGACAGGGGTGTAGATGGCTACACCTTC.

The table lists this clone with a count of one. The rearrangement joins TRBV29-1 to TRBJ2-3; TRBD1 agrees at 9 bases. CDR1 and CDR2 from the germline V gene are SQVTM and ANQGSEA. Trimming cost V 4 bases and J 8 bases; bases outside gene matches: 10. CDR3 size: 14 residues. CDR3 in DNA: TGCAGCGTTGTCCTGGGACAGGGAAGGGTTACGCAGTATTTT. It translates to CSVVLGQGRVTQYF.

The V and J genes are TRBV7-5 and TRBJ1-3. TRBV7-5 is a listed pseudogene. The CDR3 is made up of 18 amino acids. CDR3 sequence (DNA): TGTGCCAGAAGGCGTCCGGGACCGATCCTTAGCTCTGGAAACACCATATATTTT. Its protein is CARRRPGPILSSGNTIYF.

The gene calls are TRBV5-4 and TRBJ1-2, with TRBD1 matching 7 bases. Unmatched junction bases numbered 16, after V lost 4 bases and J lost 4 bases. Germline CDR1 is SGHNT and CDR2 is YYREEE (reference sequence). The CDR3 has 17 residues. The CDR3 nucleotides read TGTGCCAGCAGCCCGGCGGGCAGGGGGTCTGGCCCCTATGGCTACACCTTC. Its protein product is CASSPAGRGSGPYGYTF. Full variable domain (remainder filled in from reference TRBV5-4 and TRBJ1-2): ETGVTQSPTHLIKTRGQQVTLRCSSQSGHNTVSWYQQALGQGPQFIFQYYREEENGRGNFPPRFSGLQFPNYSSELNVNALELDDSALYLCASSPAGRGSGPYGYTFGSGTRLTVV.

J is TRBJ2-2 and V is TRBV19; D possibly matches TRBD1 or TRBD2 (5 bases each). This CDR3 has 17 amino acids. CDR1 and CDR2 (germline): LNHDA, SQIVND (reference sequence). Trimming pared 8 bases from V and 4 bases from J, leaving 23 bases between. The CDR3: CASRTRHPGTGTGELFF. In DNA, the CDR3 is TGTGCCAGTCGTACTCGCCACCCAGGGACGGGCACCGGGGAGCTGTTTTTT.

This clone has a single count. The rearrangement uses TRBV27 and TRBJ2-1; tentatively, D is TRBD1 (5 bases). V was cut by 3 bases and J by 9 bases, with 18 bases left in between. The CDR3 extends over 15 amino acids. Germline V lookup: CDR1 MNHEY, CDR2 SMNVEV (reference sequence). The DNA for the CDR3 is TGTGCCAGCAGTTTTTACAGGACAAAAGTGGGTGAGCAGTTCTTC. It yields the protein CASSFYRTKVGEQFF.

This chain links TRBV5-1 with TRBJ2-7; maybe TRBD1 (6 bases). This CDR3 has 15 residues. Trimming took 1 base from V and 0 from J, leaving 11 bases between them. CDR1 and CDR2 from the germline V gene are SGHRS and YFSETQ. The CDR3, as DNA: TGCGCCAGCAGCTTGACAGGGCCCTACTCCTACGAGCAGTACTTC. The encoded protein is CASSLTGPYSYEQYF.